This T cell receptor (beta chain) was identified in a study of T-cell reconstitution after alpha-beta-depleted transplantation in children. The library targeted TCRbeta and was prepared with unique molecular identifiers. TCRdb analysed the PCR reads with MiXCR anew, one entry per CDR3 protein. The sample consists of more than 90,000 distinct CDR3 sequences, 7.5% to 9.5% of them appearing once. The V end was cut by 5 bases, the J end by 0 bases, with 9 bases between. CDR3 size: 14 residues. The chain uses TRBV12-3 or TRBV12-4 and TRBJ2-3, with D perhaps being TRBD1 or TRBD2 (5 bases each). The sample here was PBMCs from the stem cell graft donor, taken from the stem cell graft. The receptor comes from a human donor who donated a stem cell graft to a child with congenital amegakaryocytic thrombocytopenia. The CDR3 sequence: CASSRDVSTDTQYF. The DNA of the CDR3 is TGTGCCAGCAGTCGGGACGTTAGCACAGATACGCAGTATTTT.